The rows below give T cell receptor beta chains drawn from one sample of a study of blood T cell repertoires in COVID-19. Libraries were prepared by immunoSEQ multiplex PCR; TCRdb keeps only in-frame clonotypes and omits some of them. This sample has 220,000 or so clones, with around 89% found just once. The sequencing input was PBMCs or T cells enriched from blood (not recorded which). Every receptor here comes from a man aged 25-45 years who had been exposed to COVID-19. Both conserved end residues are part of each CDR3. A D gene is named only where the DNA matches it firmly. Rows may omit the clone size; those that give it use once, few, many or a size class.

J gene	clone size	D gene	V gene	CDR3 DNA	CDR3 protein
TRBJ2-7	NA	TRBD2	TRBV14	TGTGCCAGCAGCCTTAGCGGGGGGGTCTCCTACGAGCAGTACTTC	CASSLSGGVSYEQYF
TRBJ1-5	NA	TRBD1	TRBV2	TGTGCCAGCAGAGAAAGACAGGGTCGCAATCAGCCCCAGCATTTT	CASRERQGRNQPQHF
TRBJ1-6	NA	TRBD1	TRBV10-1	TGCGCCAGCAGCCCCGGACAGGGAGGGGATTCACCCCTCCACTTT	CASSPGQGGDSPLHF
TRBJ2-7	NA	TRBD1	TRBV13	TGTGCCAGCAGCCCGACAGGGGGCACCTACGAGCAGTACTTC	CASSPTGGTYEQYF
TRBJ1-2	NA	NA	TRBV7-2	TGTGCCAGCAGGGACAGACCTTATGGCTACACCTTC	CASRDRPYGYTF
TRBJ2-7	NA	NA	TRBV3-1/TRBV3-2	TGTGCCAGCAGCCAAGTACAAGCTGGGCCCGTCGGCTACGAGCAGTACTTC	CASSQVQAGPVGYEQYF
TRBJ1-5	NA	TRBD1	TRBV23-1	TGCGCCAGCAGTCAATCGAACGGACAGGGACGTGGAGGCAATCAGCCCCAGCATTTT	CASSQSNGQGRGGNQPQHF
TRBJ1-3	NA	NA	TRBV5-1	TGCGCCAGCAGCCCGGACAGATCTGGAAACACCATATATTTT	CASSPDRSGNTIYF
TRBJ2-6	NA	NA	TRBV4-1	TGCGCCAGCAGCCAAGGCAGGGCGTATGGGGCCAACGTCCTGACTTTC	CASSQGRAYGANVLTF
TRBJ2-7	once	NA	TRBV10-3	TGTGCCATCAGTGAGTCAGGGGCCAGGGTAAAGTACGAGCAGTACTTC	CAISESGARVKYEQYF
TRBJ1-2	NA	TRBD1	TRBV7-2	TGTGCCAGCAGACAAACAGGGGCCGTTGGCTACACCTTC	CASRQTGAVGYTF
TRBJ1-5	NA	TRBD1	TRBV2	TGTGCCAGCAGCCCCGGACAGGGGGCTCGACAGCCCCAGCATTTT	CASSPGQGARQPQHF
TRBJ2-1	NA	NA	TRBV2	TGTGCCAGCATTCCTCTCTTGGGGACTTCTTTGAACAATGAGCAGTTCTTC	CASIPLLGTSLNNEQFF
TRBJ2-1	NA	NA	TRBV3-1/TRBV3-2	TGTGCCAGCAGCCCCCCCTCGGACAATGAGCAGTTCTTC	CASSPPSDNEQFF
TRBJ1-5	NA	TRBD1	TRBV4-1	TGCGCCAGCAGCCATCCGGGACAGGGTACTCAGCCCCAGCATTTT	CASSHPGQGTQPQHF
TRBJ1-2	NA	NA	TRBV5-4	TGTGCCAGCAGTGGAGGCACGGACGCGAGAAGGGGCTACACCTTC	CASSGGTDARRGYTF
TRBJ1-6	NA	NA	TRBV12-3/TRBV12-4	TGTGCCAGCAGTTTCGAGGGGGGGTCCCTCCACTTT	CASSFEGGSLHF
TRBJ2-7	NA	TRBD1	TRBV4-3	TGCGCCAGCAGCCAGGAGGACAGGGAGGCCTACGAGCAGTACTTC	CASSQEDREAYEQYF
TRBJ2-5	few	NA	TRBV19	TGTGCCAGTAGTATAGGAGGCTACCAAGAGACCCAGTACTTC	CASSIGGYQETQYF
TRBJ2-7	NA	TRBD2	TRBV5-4	TGTGCCAGCAGCTTGGAACGGGGGGGTTCCTACGAGCAGTACTTC	CASSLERGGSYEQYF
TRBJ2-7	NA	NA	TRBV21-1	TGTGCCAGCAGCACCTTTCCTCCGGGACAGGAGACTTACGAGCAGTACTTC	CASSTFPPGQETYEQYF
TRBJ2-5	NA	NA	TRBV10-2	TGCGCCAGCAGCCAAAACCAAGAGACCCAGTACTTC	CASSQNQETQYF
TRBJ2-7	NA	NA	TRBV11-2	TGTGCCAGCAGCTTAGCGCGCGGGATGAGCTCCTACGAGCAGTACTTC	CASSLARGMSSYEQYF
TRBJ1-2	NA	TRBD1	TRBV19	TGTGCCAGCCACCGGGACAGGGAATTTGGCTACACCTTC	CASHRDREFGYTF
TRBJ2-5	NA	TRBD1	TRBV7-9	TGTGCCAGCAGGGTGGGGACAGGGCAAGAGACCCAGTACTTC	CASRVGTGQETQYF
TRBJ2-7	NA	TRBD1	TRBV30	TGTGCCTGGGGCAGACAGGGATACGAGCAGTACTTC	CAWGRQGYEQYF
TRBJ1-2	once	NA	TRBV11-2	TGTGCCAGCAGCTTAGATTACGGTTATGGCTACACCTTC	CASSLDYGYGYTF
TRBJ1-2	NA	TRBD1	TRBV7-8	TGTGCCAGCAGTTCTACTCGTGACAGGGTGGATGGCTACACCTTC	CASSSTRDRVDGYTF
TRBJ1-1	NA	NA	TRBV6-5	TGTGCCAGCAGTACCACAGTGAACACTGAAGCTTTCTTT	CASSTTVNTEAFF
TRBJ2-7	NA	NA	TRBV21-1	TGTGCCAGCAGCAAACCCTACCGCGGGACCCGTCACTACGAGCAGTACTTC	CASSKPYRGTRHYEQYF
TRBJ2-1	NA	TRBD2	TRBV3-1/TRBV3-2	TGTGCCAGCCTTCAAGCGGGGGGGACCAATGAGCAGTTCTTC	CASLQAGGTNEQFF
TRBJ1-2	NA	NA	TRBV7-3	TGTGCCAGCAGCTTATTGAAAGGGAGGTCTTATGGCTACACCTTC	CASSLLKGRSYGYTF
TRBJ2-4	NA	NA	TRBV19	TGTGCCAGTACCGCGGCCGGACAGCTAGCCAAAAACATTCAGTACTTC	CASTAAGQLAKNIQYF
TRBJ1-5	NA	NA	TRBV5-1	TGCGCCAGCAGCTTGGAGCCACTCAACAATCAGCCCCAGCATTTT	CASSLEPLNNQPQHF
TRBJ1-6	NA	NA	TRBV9	TGTGCCAGCAGCGTTTCCGGGACAATAGGCGGTTCACCCCTCCACTTT	CASSVSGTIGGSPLHF
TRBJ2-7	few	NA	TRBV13	TGTGCCAGCAGCGTAAAGAGAGCCTACGAGCAGTACTTC	CASSVKRAYEQYF
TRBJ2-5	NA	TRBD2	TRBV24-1	TGTGCCGCCCCGGGACTAGCGCTGGAGCAAGAGACCCAGTACTTC	CAAPGLALEQETQYF
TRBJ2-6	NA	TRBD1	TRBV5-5	TGTGCCAGCAGCTTCAGGGGGCCGAGCTCTGGGGCCAACGTCCTGACTTTC	CASSFRGPSSGANVLTF
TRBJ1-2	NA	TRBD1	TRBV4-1	TGCGCCAGCAGCCAAGATCATGGATACAGGGGGCAAGGCTACACCTTC	CASSQDHGYRGQGYTF
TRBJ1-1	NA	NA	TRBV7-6	TGTGCCAGCAGCTTAGAGGCAGGGAGGCGGTACACTGAAGCTTTCTTT	CASSLEAGRRYTEAFF
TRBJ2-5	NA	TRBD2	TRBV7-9	TGTGCCAGCAGCCTTGGACTAGCGGAGCAAGAGACCCAGTACTTC	CASSLGLAEQETQYF
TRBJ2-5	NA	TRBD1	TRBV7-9	TGTGCCAGCAGCTTAGCGACAGGGGCGGAGACCCAGTACTTC	CASSLATGAETQYF
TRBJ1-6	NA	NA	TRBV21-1	TGTGCCAGCAGCAAAGAAGGGACAGAAGGGTCACCCCTCCACTTT	CASSKEGTEGSPLHF
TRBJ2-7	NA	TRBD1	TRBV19	TGTGCCTCCGCGTGGACAGGAACCTACGAGCAGTACTTC	CASAWTGTYEQYF
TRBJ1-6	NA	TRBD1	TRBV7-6	TGTGCCAGCAGCTCCCAACCTCGGGACAGGGGTTCACCCCTCCACTTT	CASSSQPRDRGSPLHF
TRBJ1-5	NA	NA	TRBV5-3	TGTGCCAGAAGCTTGTCCCCACTAAAGCAGAGCAATCAGCCCCAGCATTTT	CARSLSPLKQSNQPQHF
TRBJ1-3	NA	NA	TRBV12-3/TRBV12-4	TGTGCCAGCAGCTGGGGTGCGGGGAACACCATATATTTT	CASSWGAGNTIYF
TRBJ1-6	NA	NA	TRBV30	TGTGCCTGGAAGCTCGACAGCTCCTATAATTCACCCCTCCACTTT	CAWKLDSSYNSPLHF
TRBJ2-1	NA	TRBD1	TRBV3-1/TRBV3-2	TGTGCCAGCAGCCAAGATCGGACAGGGACCAATGAGCAGTTCTTC	CASSQDRTGTNEQFF
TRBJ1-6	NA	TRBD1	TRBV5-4	TGTGCCAGCAGCTCCAAGACAGGGGATAATTCACCCCTCCACTTT	CASSSKTGDNSPLHF
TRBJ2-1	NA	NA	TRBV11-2	TGTGCCAGCAGCCAACTATTAACTAACCCCCACAATGAGCAGTTCTTC	CASSQLLTNPHNEQFF
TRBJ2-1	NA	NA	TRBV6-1	TGTGCCAGCGGGGGGAATGAGCAGTTCTTC	CASGGNEQFF